This T cell receptor (beta chain) was identified in a study of cytomegalovirus exposure and HLA in healthy donors listed by TCRdb under 2017. With regard to the full study: An earlier analysis of approximately 600 of the donors reported 250 to 350 Gb of sequence data and roughly 110 million unique TCR beta sequences from about 200 million T cells. An earlier analysis of around 640 of the donors used high-throughput TCR beta sequencing to judge whether each TCR beta V gene segment behaved as functional or pseudogenic. Approximately 310 gigabases of sequencing data and approximately 80 million unique TCR sequences were included in an early release covering over 600 HLA-typed donors. Typing coverage differed by locus: A, B, C, DRB1 and DQB1 were typed in roughly 629-630 donors, DQA1 in approximately 520, DPA1 in around 610, and DPB1 in about 450. A later analysis re-analyzed previously published TCR beta repertoires from about 600 donors and added high-resolution HLA genotyping to study TCR occurrence patterns. Among the approximately 420 genotyped donors, 81% belonged to the genetic ancestry cluster associated with self-reported Caucasian donors. A separate validation cohort of 90 to 150 different subjects was used in addition to the roughly 700-subject first cohort. A later genetic analysis used genome-wide SNP genotypes for about three fifths of the 666 donors, treating that subset as a discovery cohort. About five DR-DQ haplotypes were handled as single units for association and clustering, since linkage in the cohort was strong. Alongside the repertoire data, information on donor age, sex, ethnicity and CMV serostatus was compiled. High-throughput TCR immunosequencing, statistical association of individual TCRs with disease status, and machine learning were combined to predict cytomegalovirus infection status. The study aimed to test whether cataloging public T cell receptors could reveal signatures of past pathogen exposure. Among about 370 genotyped donors of the cohort, an average of around 250,000 unique TCR beta nucleotide sequences was sequenced per donor, of which approximately 18% were non-productive. All discovery cohort repertoires had been generated on a single sequencing platform. Using immunosequencing, the study profiled T cell repertoires from 500 to 800 subjects and related those repertoires to cytomegalovirus serostatus. In the later analysis, no new phenotypic data were used to find candidate immune exposures; instead, reliance was placed on TCR beta sequences and their occurrence across donors. HLA typing covered class I and class II loci at four-digit resolution. Study-level results and caveats: In this cohort, only TCR beta chains were sequenced, and detectable features were limited by the absence of alpha or paired-chain data. Roughly uniform sequencing depth across donors was assumed in presence/absence analyses, although this assumption may not hold. Linkage disequilibrium might explain the correlated functional status among segregating V segments, but an unknown experimental factor could not be excluded. A further reported finding was that TCR beta sequences accurately predicted the HLA-A and HLA-B alleles for most subjects in the first cohort. When HLA alleles, especially DR and DQ, strongly co-occurred, attributing TCR associations to individual alleles was difficult. A cluster of highly shared sequence variants was judged likely to represent a technical artifact of the sequencing pipeline. Specific HLA alleles were associated with roughly 16,000 TCR beta sequences at a false discovery rate of 0.05 in a later analysis. A later genetic analysis reported fewer N-insertions in productive TCRs among donors in an Asian-associated ancestry cluster than the roughly 690-donor mean. V-gene and J-gene trimming of TCR beta chains was associated with a missense DCLRE1C variant in a later genetic analysis, and the association was replicated in an independent cohort. The study listed 150 to 200 TCR beta chains as associated with cytomegalovirus. Because counts were too low, approximately 15 rarely observed V segments, including chromosome 9 orphons, were excluded from the earlier analysis of a few hundred of the donors. The 87-base-pair reads could not distinguish some IMGT-functional V segments, including TRBV6-2 and TRBV6-3, so those segments were excluded. In an earlier analysis of 450 to 750 of the donors, most TCR beta V segments appeared in productive rearrangements about 90% or about 30% of the time, broadly matching IMGT annotations. A later analysis reported that several top co-occurrence clusters appeared linked to parvovirus B19, influenza, CMV and Epstein-Barr virus. In both the original and validation cohorts, the classifier was reported to diagnose cytomegalovirus status with high specificity and sensitivity. For the cohort, immune exposure information was limited to CMV serostatus. A later analysis found that TCR association rates varied across HLA loci, with DRB1 alleles showing the most associated TCRs and HLA-C alleles the fewest. In a later analysis, most CMV-associated TCR beta chains were found to appear HLA-restricted, with HLA associations seemingly driven largely by CMV exposure. The authors suggested that the approach could potentially be extended to other disease states and immunological phenotypes. Because some donors lacked HLA typing at each locus, the association tests relied only on the typed subset. Compared with equally common non-associated chains, HLA-associated TCR beta chains in a later analysis were more clonally expanded and had lower generation probabilities. In vitro tests confirmed that a few of the cytomegalovirus-associated TCR beta chains recognize cytomegalovirus antigens. While some public TCRs were present in many individuals, most TCR sequences turned up only very rarely across donors.

Receptor amplification or capture employed the immunoSEQ multiplex PCR assay. For the multiplex PCR, a mixture combining 60 forward primers for TCR Vbeta segments and 13 reverse primers for TCR Jbeta segments was used. The CDR3 region of rearranged TCR beta genes was amplified from genomic DNA with a multiplex PCR assay. On the Illumina HiSeq System, the amplified TCR beta libraries were sequenced as 87-base-pair reads. The source study handled its data this way. A later analysis counted tens of millions of unique TCR beta chains across the 640 or so repertoires, and 9.5 million to 11 million of these chains were shared by at least two donors. To remove PCR and sequencing errors, raw reads were error-corrected and collapsed into unique sequences using a nearest-neighbor algorithm that merged closely related sequences. To assign V, D and J gene segments, CDR3 sequences were aligned to IMGT reference sequences. For a sequence to be retained, a match of at least six nucleotides to both a V gene segment and a J gene segment was required. Rearrangements were classified as productive when the CDR3 lacked stop codons and remained in frame with V and J, and all other rearrangements were classified as non-productive. CDR3 was defined according to IMGT convention as the region running from the second conserved V-encoded cysteine to the conserved J-encoded phenylalanine. In an earlier analysis of around 570 of the donors, sequences lacking an unambiguous match to a single V gene segment were excluded. An earlier analysis of 587 of the donors classified V segments as functional when productive rearrangements were above 56.7% and as segregating when the standard deviation between donors was above 5%. A statistical classification framework was built for diagnosing cytomegalovirus status from the catalog of TCR beta chain sequences. In a later analysis, V and J genes were assigned by comparing TCR nucleotide sequences against IMGT/GENE-DB human TR gene sequences. The TCRdist pipeline was used in a later analysis to assign CDR3 sequences and most-parsimonious VDJ recombination scenarios. In a later analysis, every TCR beta chain was defined by the combination of its CDR3 amino acid sequence and its V-gene family, and reads without a unique V-gene family were dropped. As a way to deal with suspected cross-contamination and a sequencing artifact, a later analysis dropped hundreds of nucleotide sequences that were highly shared and had low generation probability. For each public chain, a later analysis derived a clonal expansion index from normalized ranks of inferred template counts within each repertoire. Generation probabilities in a later analysis came from a VDJ recombination model fitted to out-of-frame rearrangements, and those results were checked against IGoR. In a later analysis, TCR-TCR, TCR-HLA and TCR-CMV co-occurrence was scored with hypergeometric tests, and a repertoire-size bias correction was applied to TCR pairs. To estimate false discovery rates, a later analysis permuted the HLA or CMV assignments 20 times. In a later analysis, co-occurring TCRs were grouped using DBSCAN, with TCRdist sequence similarity added in when clustering inside HLA-allele-positive subsets. Co-occurrence clustering excluded repertoires with fewer than 30,000 or more than 120,000 public chains, plus five with anomalous nucleotide sharing. TCRdb took over this immuneACCESS table, retaining in-frame rearrangements with V and J assigned. Such tables are incomplete; in checked studies, under half of the missing clones stem from an unresolved V gene, and the remainder is unexplained. The V and J calls and clone size are taken from that table; D and trimming were inferred from the DNA. The sample records approximately 140,000 clones, 73% of which are singletons. The ten largest clones represent 1% to 1.5% of the sample.

From the germline V gene (reference sequence), CDR1 is MNHEY and CDR2 is SMNVEV. V is cut by 8 bases and J by 1 base, and the space between the germline ends is 15 bases. Spanning cysteine to phenylalanine, the CDR3 consists of 15 amino acids. Just CDR3 DNA is preserved here, 45 bases in frame from base 1. Of note for this clone: The specificity of this receptor is unknown. No much larger clonotype is one base removed from it; base qualities were not supplied.

The cohort comprised more than 550 healthy bone marrow donors. At the time of sampling, all cohort members were nominally healthy, though unrecorded immune exposures were likely present. The donor was CMV seronegative and belonged to the group of over 350 seronegative cohort members. Every donor gave a peripheral blood sample, and the peripheral blood mononuclear cells from that sample were used for TCR beta sequencing. Genomic DNA extraction from the blood cell samples was performed with the Qiagen DNeasy Blood Extraction Kit. This receptor was identified in a middle-aged woman in good health and CMV-seronegative. The sequenced sample consisted of PBMCs. This receptor chain uses TRBV27 and TRBJ2-1; a tentative D match to TRBD1 spans 6 bases. The CDR3 region reads CASRTDLRSYNEQFF. In nucleotide form, the sequence is TGTGCCAGCCGGACAGACCTAAGATCCTACAATGAGCAGTTCTTC.